A selection of T cell receptor beta chains follows, all from one sample in a study of response to subunit inactivated influenza vaccine. TCRdb analysed the RT-PCR reads with MiXCR anew, one entry per CDR3 protein. Of 500,000 to 600,000 distinct CDR3 sequences in the sample, less than 15% were seen once. The specimen comprised PBMCs from blood, sampled roughly 12 days after vaccination. Receptors originate from a man in his fifties or sixties who received an inactivated influenza vaccine. CDR3s include the opening cysteine and the closing phenylalanine or tryptophan. D genes are given only for firm matches. The listing skips clone size in some rows; elsewhere it reads once, few, many or a size class.

few	TRBV5-8	NA	TRBJ2-5	CASSPRAGQETQYF	TGTGCCAGCAGCCCCAGGGCAGGGCAAGAGACCCAGTACTTC
few	TRBV4-3	TRBD2	TRBJ2-5	CASSQEREDYQETQYF	TGCGCCAGCAGCCAAGAGCGGGAGGACTACCAAGAGACCCAGTACTTC
few	TRBV4-2	NA	TRBJ1-2	CASSQDEGEFYGYTF	TGTGCCAGCAGCCAAGATGAAGGAGAATTCTATGGCTACACCTTC
NA	TRBV19	NA	TRBJ2-3	CASEGGRDTQYF	TGTGCCAGTGAGGGGGGACGTGATACGCAGTATTTT
many	TRBV12-3/TRBV12-4	TRBD1	TRBJ1-5	CASRDTGVSNQPQHF	TGTGCCAGCAGGGATACAGGGGTTAGCAATCAGCCCCAGCATTTT
NA	TRBV20-1	TRBD2	TRBJ2-3	CSAMPGLADSTDTQYF	TGCAGTGCCATGCCGGGACTAGCGGATAGCACAGATACGCAGTATTTT
few	TRBV20-1	NA	TRBJ2-1	CSARDTGVSSYNEQFF	TGCAGTGCTAGAGATACCGGGGTTAGCTCCTACAATGAGCAGTTCTTC
many	TRBV20-1	TRBD2	TRBJ2-1	CSARARRESSYNEQFF	TGCAGTGCTAGAGCTCGGCGGGAGAGCTCCTACAATGAGCAGTTCTTC
few	TRBV7-2	NA	TRBJ2-3	CASSFGVLTDTQYF	TGTGCCAGCAGCTTCGGGGTCCTGACAGATACGCAGTATTTT
NA	TRBV5-1	NA	TRBJ2-1	CASSHQGQYNEQFF	TGCGCCAGCAGTCATCAAGGGCAATACAATGAGCAGTTCTTC